This T cell receptor beta chain was sequenced in a study of cytomegalovirus exposure and HLA in healthy donors. Comments on this clone: What it binds is unknown.

Broader study findings: The study reported that TCR beta sequences accurately predicted HLA-A and HLA-B alleles in most subjects.

60 Vbeta and 13 Jbeta primers were used in PCR. This table comes from immunoSEQ multiplex PCR, and its TCRdb copy is limited to in-frame clones, with some not included. This sample yields about 140,000 clones, of which 65% to 90% are seen a single time; roughly 1.2% belongs to the top ten. The receptor was derived from a female donor in good health and CMV-seronegative. The sequenced material came from PBMCs.

In DNA form, the CDR3 reads TGCAGCGTCGCCGGGACAGTTGAAGGGGATGGCTACACCTTC. The encoded protein is CSVAGTVEGDGYTF. The chain recombines TRBV29-1 with TRBJ1-2; 7 bases agree with TRBD1. The CDR3 runs to 14 residues. J was trimmed by 6 bases and V by 6 bases; bases with no gene match: 13. Looked up from germline, CDR1 is SQVTM and CDR2 is ANQGSEA.